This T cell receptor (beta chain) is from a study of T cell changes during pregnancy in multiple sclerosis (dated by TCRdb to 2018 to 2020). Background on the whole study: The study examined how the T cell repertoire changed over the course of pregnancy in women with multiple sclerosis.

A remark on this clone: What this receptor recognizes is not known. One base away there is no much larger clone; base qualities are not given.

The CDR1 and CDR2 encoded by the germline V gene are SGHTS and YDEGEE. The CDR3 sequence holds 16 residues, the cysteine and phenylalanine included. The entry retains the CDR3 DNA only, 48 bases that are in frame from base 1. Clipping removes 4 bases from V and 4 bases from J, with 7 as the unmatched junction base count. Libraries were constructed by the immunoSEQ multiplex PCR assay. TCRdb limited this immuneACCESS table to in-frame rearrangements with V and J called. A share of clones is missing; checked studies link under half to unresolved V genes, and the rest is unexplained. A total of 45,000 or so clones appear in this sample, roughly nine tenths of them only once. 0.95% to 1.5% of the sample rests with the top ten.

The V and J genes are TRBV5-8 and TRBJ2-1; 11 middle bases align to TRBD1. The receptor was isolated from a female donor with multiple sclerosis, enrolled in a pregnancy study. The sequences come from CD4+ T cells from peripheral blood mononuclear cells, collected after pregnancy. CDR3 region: CASSPGQGATYNEQFF. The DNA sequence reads TGTGCCAGCAGCCCCGGACAGGGGGCAACTTACAATGAGCAGTTCTTC.